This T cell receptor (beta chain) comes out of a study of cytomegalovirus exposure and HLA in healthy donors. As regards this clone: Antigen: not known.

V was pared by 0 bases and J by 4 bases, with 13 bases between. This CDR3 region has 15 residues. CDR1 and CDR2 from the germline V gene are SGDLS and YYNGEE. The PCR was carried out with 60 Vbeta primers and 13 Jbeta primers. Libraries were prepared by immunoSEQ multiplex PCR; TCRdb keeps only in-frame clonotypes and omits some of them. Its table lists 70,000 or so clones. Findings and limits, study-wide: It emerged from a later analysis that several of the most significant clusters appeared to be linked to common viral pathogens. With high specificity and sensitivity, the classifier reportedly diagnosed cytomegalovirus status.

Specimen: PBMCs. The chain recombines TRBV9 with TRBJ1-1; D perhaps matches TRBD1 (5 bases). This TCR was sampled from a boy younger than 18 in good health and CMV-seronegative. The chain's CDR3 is CASSVVGQGFTEAFF. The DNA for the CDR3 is TGTGCCAGCAGCGTAGTAGGTCAGGGTTTCACTGAAGCTTTCTTT.